These T cell receptor beta chains were read from a single sample in a study of blood T cells in healthy people across ages. In TCRdb, the 5' RACE reads were re-called with MiXCR into one record per CDR3 protein. This sample has about 970,000 distinct CDR3 sequences; roughly 51% occur once, and the top ten carry about a fifth. Specimen: blood. The source is a woman aged 55-70 years in good health. Each CDR3 is given with its conserved first and last residue. The order of the fields is clone size, V gene, J gene, CDR3 length, CDR3 protein. The size entry is marked missing in some rows and otherwise reads once, few, many or a size class.

>.|TRBV20-1|TRBJ2-1|14
CSAKGLAGVHEQFF
>.|TRBV29-1|TRBJ2-5|15
CSAKTSGESAREQYF
>.|TRBV7-9|.|18
CASSFPLAEVLGGNEQFF
>few|TRBV15|TRBJ2-3|19
CATSTSSHRGLTSTDTQYF
>.|TRBV4-1|TRBJ2-5|12
CAPAGREETQYF
>few|TRBV29-1|TRBJ2-1|17
CSVEDLGEPGNENEQFF
>few|TRBV11-2|TRBJ2-7|16
CASSSIGLAGVYEQYF
>.|TRBV7-6|TRBJ2-7|12
CASSSLTGEQYF
>.|TRBV7-2|TRBJ1-3|12
CASSLGVNTIYF
>.|TRBV30|TRBJ1-5|12
CAWSVQRGPKHF
>.|TRBV7-2|TRBJ2-3|17
CASSSDSSPFYPYTQYF
>many|TRBV18|TRBJ2-7|17
CASSPGKSGSRTYEQYF
>few|TRBV29-1|TRBJ2-5|12
CSVEGEVDEQYF
>few|TRBV7-2|TRBJ2-4|16
CASSLAPKRAKNIQYF
>.|TRBV7-2|TRBJ2-4|15
CASSLEKRVFDIQYF
>.|TRBV3-1|TRBJ2-6|19
CASSPQMGQGISGANVLTF
>.|TRBV7-6|TRBJ1-2|12
CASSLNGYGYTF
>few|TRBV4-1|TRBJ2-5|17
CASSQDREGPSWETQYF
>.|TRBV3-1|TRBJ2-3|18
CASSLPRRAGHQKDTQYF
>.|TRBV5-1|TRBJ2-2|15
CASSLTVRNTGELFF
>.|TRBV12-3/TRBV12-4|TRBJ1-2|13
CASTGGRVYGYTF
>few|TRBV4-2|TRBJ1-2|14
CASSQSPDSYGYTF
>.|TRBV7-9|TRBJ2-1|15
CASSRSREGHNEQFF
>.|TRBV19|TRBJ2-7|15
CASIDGLADHYEQYF
>.|TRBV5-1|TRBJ2-7|14
CASSVEAGPYEQYF
>few|TRBV20-1|TRBJ2-3|14
CSARWQGSTDTQYF
>few|TRBV6-1|TRBJ1-1|14
CASSDGGLRTEAFF
>.|TRBV29-1|.|15
CSVEKGSAVFYEQYF
>.|TRBV7-6|TRBJ1-6|15
CASSSVLGKNSPLHF
>once|TRBV18|TRBJ2-7|14
CASSRGKRSYEQYF
>.|TRBV28|TRBJ2-3|13
CASSQPVADTQYF
>.|TRBV29-1|TRBJ1-4|12
CSVQALGEKLFF
>few|TRBV28|TRBJ1-1|15
CASSFSGGGLTEAFF
>.|TRBV27|TRBJ2-7|18
CASSILPGLAGGPYEQYF
>.|TRBV2|TRBJ2-3|15
CASFRSSGSTDTQYF
>.|TRBV4-1|.|15
CASQPKSGSPHEQYF
>few|TRBV29-1|TRBJ2-1|14
CSGGGTGTGNEQFF
>.|TRBV20-1|TRBJ2-7|12
CSASKGGSEQYF
>.|TRBV20-1|TRBJ2-1|16
CSASKGGMVSYTEQFF
>few|TRBV12-3/TRBV12-4|.|14
CASSPGGAGETQYF
>few|TRBV27|TRBJ2-5|13
CASGQALLGTQYF
>.|TRBV4-1|TRBJ2-5|14
CASSGSGTYNEQYF
>few|TRBV7-9|TRBJ2-5|14
CASSVAGGQETQYF
>few|TRBV20-1|TRBJ2-7|13
CSANSGAYYEQYF
>few|TRBV10-2|TRBJ2-2|15
CASRETSENTGELFF
>.|TRBV18|TRBJ2-3|16
CASSHGPSGYTDTRYF
>.|TRBV29-1|TRBJ2-3|14
CSVVVRDGTDTQYF
>few|TRBV12-3/TRBV12-4|TRBJ1-6|16
CASSLGGQRHNSPLHF
>.|TRBV27|TRBJ2-7|14
CASSRSDRPHEQYF
>.|TRBV3-1|TRBJ2-5|17
CASSQRIAGGPGRTQYF
>.|TRBV12-3/TRBV12-4|TRBJ2-5|14
CASSLAGSSEQQYF
>once|TRBV20-1|TRBJ2-2|14
CSATYSGSWGELFF
>.|TRBV15|TRBJ2-7|13
CATSREAVTEQYF
>.|TRBV7-2|TRBJ2-3|15
CASSSSARGTDTQYF
>once|TRBV6-5|TRBJ1-2|16
CASRYQWYRGTYGYTF
>.|TRBV6-1|TRBJ2-7|16
CASSEPSSGVTYEQYF
>few|TRBV28|TRBJ2-3|12
CASSTTGGTQYF
>.|TRBV5-1|TRBJ2-5|17
CASSLPPGLAGQETQYF
>.|TRBV12-3/TRBV12-4|TRBJ2-7|14
CASGGSPTSYEQYF